These T cell receptor beta chains were read from a single sample in a study of shared T cell receptors in the human thymus. Some clones are missing from TCRdb's copy, which holds only in-frame ones; the method was immunoSEQ multiplex PCR. Among more than 550,000 clones, 70% to 90% were seen once, and the ten largest hold 0.0095% to 0.011%. The sample also formed part of further work on human thymus T cells.

Sample: thymocytes. These receptors all stem from a girl less than two years old with a congenital heart defect. CDR3s include the opening cysteine and the closing phenylalanine or tryptophan. The D gene is left open where the match is weak. Rows give clone size only sometimes, using once, few, many, or a class for an expanded clone.

TRBV18,TRBJ2-7,NA,NA,CASSPRPGVEQYF,TGTGCCAGCTCACCACGCCCAGGGGTTGAACAGTACTTC
TRBV10-3,TRBJ1-4,NA,NA,CAISEPTGGNEKLFF,TGTGCCATCAGTGAGCCGACAGGAGGAAATGAAAAACTGTTTTTT
TRBV27,TRBJ2-3,NA,NA,CASTCLRGRGDVSDTQYF,TGTGCCAGCACTTGCCTGCGGGGGAGGGGGGATGTGTCAGATACGCAGTATTTT
TRBV7-2,TRBJ2-2,NA,NA,CASSLWGQHQHTGELFF,TGTGCCAGCAGCTTATGGGGGCAGCACCAACACACCGGGGAGCTGTTTTTT
TRBV6-1,TRBJ1-4,NA,NA,CASSEAPRRLGRGQGKLFF,TGTGCCAGCAGTGAAGCGCCCCGACGGCTCGGCCGAGGTCAGGGAAAACTGTTTTTT
TRBV28,TRBJ1-1,TRBD1,once,CASSFLRGGLTGGNTEAFF,TGTGCCAGCAGTTTCCTGAGAGGGGGTTTAACAGGGGGAAACACTGAAGCTTTCTTT
TRBV6-5,TRBJ2-7,NA,NA,CASSHRGLSYEQYF,TGTGCCAGCAGCCACCGAGGACTTTCCTACGAGCAGTACTTC
TRBV28,TRBJ2-2,NA,NA,CASMWRGDYTGELFF,TGTGCCAGCATGTGGAGAGGCGATTACACCGGGGAGCTGTTTTTT
TRBV7-9,TRBJ2-2,TRBD2,NA,CASSELAGGPTGELFF,TGTGCCAGCAGCGAACTAGCGGGGGGGCCCACCGGGGAGCTGTTTTTT
TRBV29-1,TRBJ1-2,TRBD1,NA,CSAHRDRGPRHGYTF,TGCAGCGCGCACCGGGACAGGGGGCCTAGGCATGGCTACACCTTC
TRBV7-2,TRBJ2-7,NA,few,CASSLTRVSYEQYF,TGTGCCAGCAGCCTCACCAGGGTCTCCTACGAGCAGTACTTC
TRBV14,TRBJ1-1,NA,NA,CASSQGQVPTEAFF,TGTGCCAGCAGCCAAGGACAGGTTCCCACTGAAGCTTTCTTT
TRBV28,TRBJ1-2,TRBD1,NA,CASSSTGQRDYGYTF,TGTGCCAGCAGTTCGACAGGGCAAAGGGACTATGGCTACACCTTC
TRBV14,TRBJ1-3,TRBD1,NA,CASSPDKTGRGNTIYF,TGTGCCAGCAGCCCCGACAAGACAGGGAGGGGAAACACCATATATTTT
TRBV5-8,TRBJ2-7,TRBD2,NA,CASSPLPGGERSSYEQYF,TGTGCCAGCAGCCCCCTTCCGGGAGGGGAGCGGTCCTCCTACGAGCAGTACTTC
TRBV5-1,TRBJ1-2,TRBD1,NA,CASRETGLYGYTF,TGCGCCAGCAGGGAGACAGGGCTATATGGCTACACCTTC
TRBV4-1,TRBJ1-2,NA,NA,CASSPQAAYGYTF,TGCGCCAGCAGCCCCCAGGCTGCCTATGGCTACACCTTC
TRBV7-2,TRBJ2-5,TRBD2,NA,CASSPPPGGYVKETQYF,TGTGCCAGCAGCCCCCCACCGGGGGGATATGTGAAAGAGACCCAGTACTTC
TRBV29-1,TRBJ2-3,NA,NA,CSVLGTNADTQYF,TGCAGCGTTCTGGGGACAAACGCAGATACGCAGTATTTT